The 22 T cell receptor beta chains given below trace back to one sample, sequenced in a study of T cells in Graves' hyperthyroidism and ophthalmopathy. RNA transcripts were the template for amplifying TCR beta CDR3 regions. Carried out on the TCR CDR3, a first-round RT-PCR used the HTBI primer set. TCRdb independently ran MiXCR on the multiplex PCR reads; one entry per CDR3 protein. This table holds under 400,000 distinct CDR3 sequences, around 15% found once. Sequenced sample: blood. All receptors derive from a woman aged 60-70 years with Graves' ophthalmopathy.

This sequence joins TRBV2 and TRBJ2-1; D is perhaps TRBD1 (6 bases). Per germline, CDR1 SNHLY and CDR2 FYNNEI. The CDR3 is 15 residues long. V dropped 3 bases and J dropped 4 bases, with 13 bases sitting between them. The CDR3 DNA follows: TGTGCCAGCAGTGACAGGACAGCCTATTACAATGAGCAGTTCTTC. Its protein is CASSDRTAYYNEQFF.

V and J are TRBV6-1 and TRBJ1-1; D possibly corresponds to TRBD1 (6 bases). The CDR3 runs 13 residues. Germline V gene lookup returns CDR1 MNHNS and CDR2 SASEGT. Trimming left V 6 bases short and J 5 bases short, with 13 bases between. CDR3 in amino acids: CASSRDISTEAFF. CDR3 bases: TGTGCCAGCAGCCGGGACATTTCTACTGAAGCTTTCTTT.

This clonotype was detected only a few times. The genes are TRBV6-1 and TRBJ1-4, with TRBD1 matching 10 bases. The V and J ends lost 5 bases and 8 bases, in that order; junction bases with no gene match: 5. The germline gives CDR1 MNHNS, CDR2 SASEGT. The CDR3 runs 14 residues. This CDR3 reads CASSRDRGGEKLFF. Here the CDR3 DNA reads TGTGCCAGCAGTCGGGACAGGGGAGGGGAAAAACTGTTTTTT.

There are many counts of this clonotype. The J gene is TRBJ1-4, the V gene TRBV5-6; 9 nucleotides line up with TRBD1. The V and J ends lost 0 bases and 8 bases, in that order; junction bases with no gene match: 11. The CDR3 loop spans 17 amino acids. CDR1 and CDR2 (germline): SGHDT, YYEEEE. The CDR3 loop is CASSLGIGTGRGEKLFF. CDR3 in DNA: TGTGCCAGCAGCTTGGGGATCGGGACAGGGAGAGGAGAAAAACTGTTTTTT.

This clonotype has a count of ten or more. The chain uses TRBV3-1 and TRBJ2-3; 10 bases align to TRBD2. V lost 3 bases, J lost 11 bases, and 8 bases stayed unmatched. The length of the CDR3 is 14 residues. The germline gives CDR1 LGHDT, CDR2 YNNKEL (reference sequence). The CDR3 bases are TGTGCCAGCAGCCAGGGCCGTACTAGCGGGAAGCAGTATTTT. Its translation is CASSQGRTSGKQYF.

The chain recombines TRBV20-1 with TRBJ2-7, with D uncertain. The CDR3 has 12 amino acids. Germline V gene lookup returns CDR1 DFQATT and CDR2 SNEGSKA (reference sequence). V was trimmed by 0 bases and J by 7 bases, leaving 10 bases between them. CDR3 in amino acids: CSARDSSMEQYF. For the CDR3, the DNA is TGCAGTGCTAGAGACTCCTCGATGGAGCAGTACTTC.

In regard to this clonotype: With a much larger clone just one base away, this may be a read error. The chain uses TRBV20-1 and TRBJ2-1, with 10 nucleotides matching TRBD2. The ends lost 0 bases at V and 5 bases at J; junction bases unmatched: 4. The CDR3 covers 15 residues. Germline CDR1 reads DFQATT; CDR2 reads SNEGSKA (reference sequence). CDR3 loop: CSARDPSGGHNEQFF. In DNA form, the CDR3 reads TGCAGTGCTAGAGACCCTAGCGGGGGCCACAATGAGCAGTTCTTC.

This clonotype was found a few times. Since a much larger clone is just one base distant, this may be a read error. CDR3 coding DNA: TGCGCCAGCATCTTGGCAGTGGGGGAATACAATGAGCAGTTCTTC. It translates to CASILAVGEYNEQFF. This chain joins TRBV5-1 and TRBJ2-1; D may correspond to TRBD1 or TRBD2 (5 bases each). CDR1 is SGHRS, CDR2 YFSETQ, per germline. CDR3 length: 15 amino acids.

This clonotype was recorded at least ten times. The V call is TRBV20-1, the J call TRBJ2-1; tentative D call: TRBD1 (6 bases). V was trimmed by 6 bases and J by 2 bases, leaving 14 bases between them. The CDR3 loop spans 14 amino acids. Germline assignment: CDR1 DFQATT and CDR2 SNEGSKA (reference sequence). Here the CDR3 reads CSAENRAPYNEQFF. The CDR3 coding sequence is TGCAGTGCAGAAAACAGGGCCCCCTACAATGAGCAGTTCTTC.

About this clonotype itself: With a much larger clone just one base away, this may be a read error. The rearrangement uses TRBV6-2 or TRBV6-3 and TRBJ2-5; D perhaps matches TRBD2 (5 bases). V shed 5 bases and J shed 4 bases, with 14 bases lying between them. Germline assignment: CDR1 MNHEY and CDR2 SVGEGT. CDR3 length equals 14 residues. In DNA form, the CDR3 reads TGTGCCAGCAGTGAGGGAGATTCCAGAGAGACCCAGTACTTC. This encodes CASSEGDSRETQYF.

V gene TRBV19 combines with J gene TRBJ2-7; tentatively, D is TRBD2 (6 bases). CDR3 length: 13 amino acids. The germline CDR1 and CDR2 sequences are LNHDA and SQIVND (reference sequence). V gave up 6 bases and J gave up 7 bases, with 16 bases separating them. The CDR3 spells CASSGAAGTEQYF. The CDR3 DNA reads TGTGCCAGTAGCGGCGCGGCAGGGACTGAGCAGTACTTC.

The V gene is TRBV12-3 or TRBV12-4, the J gene TRBJ2-5, with 12 bases aligning to TRBD2. The CDR3 has 16 residues. The trim removed 5 bases at V and 5 bases at J, leaving 9 bases unmatched. CDR3 region: CASSTSTSGSDETQYF. Here the CDR3 DNA reads TGTGCCAGCAGTACCTCGACTAGCGGGAGCGACGAGACCCAGTACTTC.

The chain uses TRBV6-4 and TRBJ2-7; 7 nucleotides agree with TRBD1. The ends lost 6 bases at V and 2 bases at J; junction bases unmatched: 7. The CDR3 extends over 14 amino acids. Germline-derived CDR1 and CDR2 are MRHNA and SNTAGT. The DNA of the CDR3 is TGTGCCAGCAGCCTTAATGGGACAGCCTACGAGCAGTACTTC. Its protein product is CASSLNGTAYEQYF.

The chain uses TRBV20-1 and TRBJ2-7; D is unclear. CDR3 size: 13 residues. Between the trimmed V and J ends, which lost 2 bases and 7 bases, there was a span of 15 bases. Germline V gives CDR1 DFQATT, CDR2 SNEGSKA (reference sequence). CDR3 sequence reads: CSARNPPQWEQYF. The CDR3 nucleotides are TGCAGTGCTAGAAATCCCCCTCAGTGGGAGCAGTACTTC.

This clonotype was detected many times. The genes are TRBV20-1 and TRBJ1-1; 11 nucleotides align to TRBD1. The germline CDR1 and CDR2 sequences are DFQATT and SNEGSKA (reference sequence). V lost 1 base and J lost 4; bases outside the gene matches: 5. The CDR3 is 15 amino acids. CDR3 residues: CSARALGTGGTEAFF. The CDR3 DNA sequence: TGCAGTGCTAGAGCCCTAGGGACAGGGGGCACTGAAGCTTTCTTT.

This clonotype showed up just a few times. This rearrangement joins TRBV2 to TRBJ2-5, with 10 positions matching TRBD2. In germline, CDR1 is SNHLY, CDR2 FYNNEI. Germline trimming cut 6 bases from V and 3 bases from J; bases unmatched to any gene: 13. The CDR3 totals 17 residues. CDR3 sequence: CASRAIITSGTKETQYF. As DNA, the CDR3 is TGTGCCAGCAGGGCAATAATAACTAGCGGGACTAAAGAGACCCAGTACTTC.

This clonotype was counted at least ten times. V and J are TRBV11-2 and TRBJ2-1; no definite D call. This CDR3 comprises 13 residues. Germline CDR1 reads SGHAT; CDR2 reads FQNNGV. V shed 1 base and J shed 7 bases, with 8 bases lying between them. The CDR3 region is CASSLGSLNEQFF. In nucleotides, the CDR3 is TGTGCCAGCAGCTTAGGGTCTTTGAATGAGCAGTTCTTC.

This clonotype occurred many times. The rearrangement uses TRBV28 and TRBJ2-1, with 13 positions matching TRBD2. The CDR3 is made up of 16 amino acids. CDR1 MDHEN and CDR2 SYDVKM come from the germline V gene. Unmatched junction bases numbered 9, after V lost 6 bases and J lost 7 bases. The CDR3 loop reads CASREGLAGVTNEQFF. The CDR3 DNA reads as TGTGCCAGCAGGGAAGGACTAGCGGGAGTCACTAATGAGCAGTTCTTC.

The chain combines TRBV29-1 with TRBJ1-1, with unresolved D. The CDR3 contains 13 residues. Germline CDR1 is SQVTM and CDR2 is ANQGSEA. V lost 4 bases and J 2 bases, leaving 11 bases between the germline ends. This chain's CDR3 is CSVAIGPNTEAFF. The DNA for the CDR3 is TGCAGCGTTGCGATAGGCCCTAACACTGAAGCTTTCTTT.

V usage is TRBV4-1 and J usage is TRBJ1-5; 12 bases agree with TRBD1. Germline CDR1 is MGHRA and CDR2 is YSYEKL. V was pared by 4 bases and J by 8 bases, with 6 bases of the junction left unmatched. CDR3 length equals 15 residues. The CDR3 is CASSLGTGGGEPQHF. The DNA of the CDR3 is TGCGCCAGCAGCCTGGGGACAGGGGGCGGGGAGCCCCAGCATTTT.

This clonotype was observed a handful of times. The rearrangement links TRBV29-1 to TRBJ2-3, with no clear D. The CDR3 totals 15 residues. V was pared by 4 bases and J by 5 bases, with 19 bases between. Looked up from germline, CDR1 is SQVTM and CDR2 is ANQGSEA. CDR3 bases: TGCAGCGTTGTGGTCGGGTCACAGATAGGAGATACGCAGTATTTT. It codes for CSVVVGSQIGDTQYF.

Ten or more counts support this clonotype. This rearrangement joins TRBV28 to TRBJ2-2; 10 bases are shared with TRBD1. CDR3 length equals 13 residues. Trimming took 8 bases from V and 8 from J; bases not matched to a gene: 5. Germline CDR1 is MDHEN and CDR2 is SYDVKM. CDR3 sequence: CASRQGASGELFF. CDR3 DNA: TGTGCCAGCCGACAGGGGGCAAGTGGGGAGCTGTTTTTT.